This T cell receptor (beta chain) was recovered during a study of cytomegalovirus exposure and HLA in healthy donors. CDR1 is MNHNS and CDR2 is SASEGT in the germline V gene. The CDR3 contains 15 residues. V shed 2 bases and J 8 bases; nucleotides not matched to a gene: 6. Primers included in the PCR were 60 Vbeta and 13 Jbeta primers. Measured with immunoSEQ multiplex PCR; TCRdb has only the in-frame clones, and not every one. The sample lists some 110,000 clones; about 81% were seen once. The sample consisted of PBMCs. The chain recombines TRBV6-1 with TRBJ2-1, with 10 bases matching TRBD2. The receptor comes from a young woman in good health and CMV-seronegative. The CDR3 DNA reads as TGTGCCAGCAGTGAACTAGCGGGAGCCTCCTATGAGCAGTTCTTC. This sequence encodes CASSELAGASYEQFF.